This is a list of T cell receptor beta chains from one sample in a study of blood T cell repertoires in COVID-19. TCRdb's copy holds only in-frame clones and misses some; the assay was immunoSEQ multiplex PCR. The table has approximately 220,000 clones, 65% to 85% seen once. What was sequenced was peripheral blood. These receptors came from a woman over 75 with acute or convalescent COVID-19. CDR3s include the opening cysteine and the closing phenylalanine or tryptophan. Fields, in order: V gene, J gene, CDR3 protein.

v_gene: TRBV5-4; j_gene: TRBJ2-3; CDR3aa: CASSLVGRATDTQYF
v_gene: TRBV5-1; j_gene: TRBJ1-2; CDR3aa: CASSPRGTAYGYTF
v_gene: TRBV18; j_gene: TRBJ1-2; CDR3aa: CASSPRDITFGYGYTF
v_gene: TRBV6-5; j_gene: TRBJ1-2; CDR3aa: CASSYSSSYGYTF
v_gene: TRBV28; j_gene: TRBJ1-5; CDR3aa: CASSYRQGFEPQHF
v_gene: TRBV9; j_gene: TRBJ2-5; CDR3aa: CASSVAGWGNGETQYF
v_gene: TRBV4-1; j_gene: TRBJ2-7; CDR3aa: CASSQVSGGVSYEQYF
v_gene: TRBV6-5; j_gene: TRBJ1-6; CDR3aa: CASRRGTVSNSPLHF
v_gene: TRBV3-1/TRBV3-2; j_gene: TRBJ2-2; CDR3aa: CASSQENGKKGELFF
v_gene: TRBV5-4; j_gene: TRBJ1-5; CDR3aa: CASSLAGSSNQPQHF
v_gene: TRBV7-3; j_gene: TRBJ2-1; CDR3aa: CASSPKGGGSRNEQFF
v_gene: TRBV28; j_gene: TRBJ1-2; CDR3aa: CASSSQGQGVYGYTF
v_gene: TRBV3-1/TRBV3-2; j_gene: TRBJ2-7; CDR3aa: CASSPTSGSPYEQYF
v_gene: TRBV3-1/TRBV3-2; j_gene: TRBJ1-6; CDR3aa: CASGRINSPLHF
v_gene: TRBV19; j_gene: TRBJ1-5; CDR3aa: CASSLRYQPQHF
v_gene: TRBV19; j_gene: TRBJ2-7; CDR3aa: CASSIGGTGSYEQYF
v_gene: TRBV7-2; j_gene: TRBJ1-3; CDR3aa: CASSLDRAGNTIYF
v_gene: TRBV9; j_gene: TRBJ2-7; CDR3aa: CASSSLGGSRYEQYF
v_gene: TRBV11-2; j_gene: TRBJ2-7; CDR3aa: CASSLDEGLARDGQYF
v_gene: TRBV2; j_gene: TRBJ1-4; CDR3aa: CASSDQGLGEKLFF
v_gene: TRBV10-3; j_gene: TRBJ1-1; CDR3aa: CAISPTGLNTEAFF
v_gene: TRBV4-1; j_gene: TRBJ2-1; CDR3aa: CASSQSSGDPYNEQFF
v_gene: TRBV12-5; j_gene: TRBJ2-1; CDR3aa: CASGSPPGTRGNEQFF
v_gene: TRBV15; j_gene: TRBJ1-2; CDR3aa: CATSSGGQGSIYGYTF
v_gene: TRBV5-1; j_gene: TRBJ1-1; CDR3aa: CASTKDGQGNTEAFF
v_gene: TRBV2; j_gene: TRBJ2-7; CDR3aa: CASSYDSYEQYF
v_gene: TRBV3-1/TRBV3-2; j_gene: TRBJ2-7; CDR3aa: CASSRGQGFPYEQYF
v_gene: TRBV27; j_gene: TRBJ1-5; CDR3aa: CASSFRTSNQPQHF
v_gene: TRBV5-4; j_gene: TRBJ2-5; CDR3aa: CASSIKTGPETQYF
v_gene: TRBV6-6; j_gene: TRBJ2-5; CDR3aa: CASSLAGGLETQYF
v_gene: TRBV27; j_gene: TRBJ2-4; CDR3aa: CASSLNLWEVAKNIQYF
v_gene: TRBV7-9; j_gene: TRBJ1-2; CDR3aa: CASSLSFELYGYTF
v_gene: TRBV30; j_gene: TRBJ1-1; CDR3aa: CAGRRDRNTEAFF
v_gene: TRBV28; j_gene: TRBJ2-5; CDR3aa: CATRTGQGRETQYF
v_gene: TRBV11-2; j_gene: TRBJ2-1; CDR3aa: CASSPLSYNEQFF
v_gene: TRBV7-7; j_gene: TRBJ2-2; CDR3aa: CASSLVGGPNTGELFF
v_gene: TRBV5-1; j_gene: TRBJ2-3; CDR3aa: CASSPLLAGYTDTQYF
v_gene: TRBV5-5; j_gene: TRBJ1-4; CDR3aa: CASSQTLGQGGKLFF
v_gene: TRBV27; j_gene: TRBJ2-7; CDR3aa: CASSLSGGGAYEQYF
v_gene: TRBV6-5; j_gene: TRBJ2-7; CDR3aa: CASGTGGYEQYF
v_gene: TRBV30; j_gene: TRBJ2-7; CDR3aa: CAWATGYYEQYF
v_gene: TRBV5-1; j_gene: TRBJ2-3; CDR3aa: CASSDRDNTDTQYF
v_gene: TRBV6-6; j_gene: TRBJ1-1; CDR3aa: CASSYGTNTEAFF
v_gene: TRBV6-5; j_gene: TRBJ1-4; CDR3aa: CASALSQAWEEKLFF
v_gene: TRBV5-1; j_gene: TRBJ1-6; CDR3aa: CASSLKGQGGSPLHF
v_gene: TRBV7-2; j_gene: TRBJ2-3; CDR3aa: CASSTLWGGGDTQYF
v_gene: TRBV2; j_gene: TRBJ2-2; CDR3aa: CASSALAGDTGELFF
v_gene: TRBV6-4; j_gene: TRBJ2-3; CDR3aa: CASSDEGDTDTQYF